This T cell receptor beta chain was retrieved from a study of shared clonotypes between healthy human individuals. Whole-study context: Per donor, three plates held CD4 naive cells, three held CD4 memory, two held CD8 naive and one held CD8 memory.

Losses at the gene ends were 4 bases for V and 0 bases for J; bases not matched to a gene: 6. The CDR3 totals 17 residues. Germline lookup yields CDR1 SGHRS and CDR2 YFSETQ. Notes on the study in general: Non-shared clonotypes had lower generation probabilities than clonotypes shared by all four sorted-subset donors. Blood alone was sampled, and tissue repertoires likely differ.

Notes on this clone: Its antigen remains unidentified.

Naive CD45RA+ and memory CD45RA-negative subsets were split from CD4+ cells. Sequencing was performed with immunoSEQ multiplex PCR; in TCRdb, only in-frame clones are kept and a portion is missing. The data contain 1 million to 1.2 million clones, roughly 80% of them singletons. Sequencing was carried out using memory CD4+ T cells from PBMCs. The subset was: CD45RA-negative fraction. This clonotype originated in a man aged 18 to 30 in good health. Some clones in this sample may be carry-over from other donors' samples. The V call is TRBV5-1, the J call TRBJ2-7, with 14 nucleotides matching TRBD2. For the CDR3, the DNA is TGCGCCAGCAGCCTGACTAGCGGGAGGGCCAGCTCCTACGAGCAGTACTTC. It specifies CASSLTSGRASSYEQYF.